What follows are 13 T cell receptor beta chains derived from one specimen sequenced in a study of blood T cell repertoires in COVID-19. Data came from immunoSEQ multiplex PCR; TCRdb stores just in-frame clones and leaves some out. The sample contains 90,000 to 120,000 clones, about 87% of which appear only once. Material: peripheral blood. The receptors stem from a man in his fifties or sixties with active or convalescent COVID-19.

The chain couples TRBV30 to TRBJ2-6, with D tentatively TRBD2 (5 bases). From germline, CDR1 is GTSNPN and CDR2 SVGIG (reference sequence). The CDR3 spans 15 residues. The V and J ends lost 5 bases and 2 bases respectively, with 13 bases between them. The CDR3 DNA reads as TGTGCCTGGGACCCCCAACTAGCTGGGGCCAACGTCCTGACTTTC. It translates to CAWDPQLAGANVLTF.

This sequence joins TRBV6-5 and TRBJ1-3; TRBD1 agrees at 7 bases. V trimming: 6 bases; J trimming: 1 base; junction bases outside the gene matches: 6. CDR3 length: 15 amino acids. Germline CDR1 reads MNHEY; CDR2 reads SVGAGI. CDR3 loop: CASRRQGGSGNTIYF. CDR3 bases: TGTGCCAGCAGAAGACAGGGAGGTTCTGGAAACACCATATATTTT.

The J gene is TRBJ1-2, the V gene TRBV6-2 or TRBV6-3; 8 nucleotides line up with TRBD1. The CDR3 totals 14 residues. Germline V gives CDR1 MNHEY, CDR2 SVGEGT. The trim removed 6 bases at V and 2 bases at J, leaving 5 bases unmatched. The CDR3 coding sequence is TGTGCCAGCAGCCGACAGGGGCCCAACTATGGCTACACCTTC. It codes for CASSRQGPNYGYTF.

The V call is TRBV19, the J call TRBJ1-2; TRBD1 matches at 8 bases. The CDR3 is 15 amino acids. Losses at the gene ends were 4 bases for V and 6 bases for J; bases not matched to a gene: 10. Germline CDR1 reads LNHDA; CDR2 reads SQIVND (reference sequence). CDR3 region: CASSSQYRGYHGYTF. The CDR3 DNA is TGTGCCAGTAGTAGTCAGTACAGGGGGTACCATGGCTACACCTTC. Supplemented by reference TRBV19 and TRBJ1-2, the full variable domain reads DGGITQSPKYLFRKEGQNVTLSCEQNLNHDAMYWYRQDPGQGLRLIYYSQIVNDFQKGDIAEGYSVSREKKESFPLTVTSAQKNPTAFYLCASSSQYRGYHGYTFGSGTRLTVV.

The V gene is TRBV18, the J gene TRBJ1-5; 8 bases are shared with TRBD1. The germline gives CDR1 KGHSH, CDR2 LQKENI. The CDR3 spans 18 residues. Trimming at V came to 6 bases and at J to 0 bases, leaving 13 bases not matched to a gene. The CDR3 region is CASSPTGGIFNSNQPQHF. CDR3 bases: TGTGCCAGCTCTCCTACAGGGGGGATTTTCAATAGCAATCAGCCCCAGCATTTT.

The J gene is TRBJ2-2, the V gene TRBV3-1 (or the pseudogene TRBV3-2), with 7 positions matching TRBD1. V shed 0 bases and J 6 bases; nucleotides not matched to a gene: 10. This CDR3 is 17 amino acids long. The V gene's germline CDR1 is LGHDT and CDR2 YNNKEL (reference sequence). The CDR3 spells CASSQEGSRGKAGELFF. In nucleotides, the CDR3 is TGTGCCAGCAGCCAAGAAGGGTCCAGGGGGAAGGCCGGGGAGCTGTTTTTT.

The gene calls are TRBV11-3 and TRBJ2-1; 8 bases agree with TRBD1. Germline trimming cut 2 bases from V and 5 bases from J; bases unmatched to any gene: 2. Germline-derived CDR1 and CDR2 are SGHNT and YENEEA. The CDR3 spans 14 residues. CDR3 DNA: TGTGCCAGCAGCTTACAGGGGGCGAACAATGAGCAGTTCTTC. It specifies CASSLQGANNEQFF.

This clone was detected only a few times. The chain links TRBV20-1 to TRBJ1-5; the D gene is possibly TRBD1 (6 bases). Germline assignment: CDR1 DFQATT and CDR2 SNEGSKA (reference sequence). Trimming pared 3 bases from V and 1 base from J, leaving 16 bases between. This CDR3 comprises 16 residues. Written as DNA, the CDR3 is TGCAGTGCTAGTTTTCAGGGGATCCGGAGCAATCAGCCCCAGCATTTT. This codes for CSASFQGIRSNQPQHF.

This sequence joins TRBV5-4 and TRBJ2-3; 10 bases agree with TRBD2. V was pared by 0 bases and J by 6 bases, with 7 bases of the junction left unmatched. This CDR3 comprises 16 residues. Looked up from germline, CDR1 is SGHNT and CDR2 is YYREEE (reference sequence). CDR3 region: CASSLAASGGADTQYF. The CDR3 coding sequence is TGTGCCAGCAGCTTGGCGGCTAGCGGGGGAGCGGATACGCAGTATTTT.

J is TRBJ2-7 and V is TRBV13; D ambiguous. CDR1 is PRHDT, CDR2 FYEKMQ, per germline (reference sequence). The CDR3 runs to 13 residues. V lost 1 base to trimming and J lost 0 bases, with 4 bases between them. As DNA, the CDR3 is TGTGCCAGCAGCTTAGACAACTCCTACGAGCAGTACTTC. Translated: CASSLDNSYEQYF.

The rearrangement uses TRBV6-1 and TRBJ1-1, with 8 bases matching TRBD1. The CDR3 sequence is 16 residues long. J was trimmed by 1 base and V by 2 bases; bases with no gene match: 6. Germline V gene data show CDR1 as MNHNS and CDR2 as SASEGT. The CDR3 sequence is CASSEPQGGPNTEAFF. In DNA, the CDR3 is TGTGCCAGCAGTGAACCACAGGGGGGGCCGAACACTGAAGCTTTCTTT.

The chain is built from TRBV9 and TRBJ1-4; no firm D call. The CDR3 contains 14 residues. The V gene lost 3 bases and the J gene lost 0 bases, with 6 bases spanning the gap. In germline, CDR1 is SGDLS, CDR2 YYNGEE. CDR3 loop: CASSGGPTNEKLFF. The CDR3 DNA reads TGTGCCAGCAGCGGAGGCCCAACTAATGAAAAACTGTTTTTT.

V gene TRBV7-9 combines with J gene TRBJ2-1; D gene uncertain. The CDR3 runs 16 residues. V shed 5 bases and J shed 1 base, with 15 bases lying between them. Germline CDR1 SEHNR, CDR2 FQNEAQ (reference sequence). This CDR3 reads CASSPLAAASYNEQFF. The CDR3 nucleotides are TGTGCCAGCAGCCCTTTGGCGGCGGCGTCCTACAATGAGCAGTTCTTC.